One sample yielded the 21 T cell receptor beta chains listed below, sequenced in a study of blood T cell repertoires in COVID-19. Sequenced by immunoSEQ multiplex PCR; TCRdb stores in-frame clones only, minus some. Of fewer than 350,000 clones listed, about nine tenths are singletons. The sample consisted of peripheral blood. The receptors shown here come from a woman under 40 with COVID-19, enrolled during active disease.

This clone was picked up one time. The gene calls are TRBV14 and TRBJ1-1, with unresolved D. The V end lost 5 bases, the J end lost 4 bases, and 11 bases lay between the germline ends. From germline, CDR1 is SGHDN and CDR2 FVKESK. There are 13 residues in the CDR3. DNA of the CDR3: TGTGCCAGCAGCAGCGGCGCGACCACTGAAGCTTTCTTT. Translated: CASSSGATTEAFF.

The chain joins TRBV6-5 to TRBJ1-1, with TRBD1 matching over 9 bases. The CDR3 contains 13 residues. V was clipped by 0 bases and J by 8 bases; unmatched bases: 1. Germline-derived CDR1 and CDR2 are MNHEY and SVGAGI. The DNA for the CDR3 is TGTGCCAGCAGTTACTCCGGGACAGGGGAAGCTTTCTTT. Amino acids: CASSYSGTGEAFF.

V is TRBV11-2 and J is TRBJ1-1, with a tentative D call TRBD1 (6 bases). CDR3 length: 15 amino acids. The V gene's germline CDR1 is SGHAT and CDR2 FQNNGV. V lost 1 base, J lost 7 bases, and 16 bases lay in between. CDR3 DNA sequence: TGTGCCAGCAGCTTAGTCGGGGGGGGCGCGGATGAAGCTTTCTTT. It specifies CASSLVGGGADEAFF.

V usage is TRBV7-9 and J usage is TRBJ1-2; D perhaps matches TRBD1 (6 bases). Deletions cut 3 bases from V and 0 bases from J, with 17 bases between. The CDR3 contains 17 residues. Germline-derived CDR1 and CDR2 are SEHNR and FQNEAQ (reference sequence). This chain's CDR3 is CASSLPQTTGSNYGYTF. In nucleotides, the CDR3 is TGTGCCAGCAGCTTGCCCCAGACGACAGGTTCTAACTATGGCTACACCTTC. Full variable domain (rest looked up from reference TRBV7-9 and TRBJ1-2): DTGVSQNPRHKITKRGQNVTFRCDPISEHNRLYWYRQTLGQGPEFLTYFQNEAQLEKSRLLSDRFSAERPKGSFSTLEIQRTEQGDSAMYLCASSLPQTTGSNYGYTFGSGTRLTVV.

The CDR3 region has the DNA TGTGCCAGCAGCTTCGACAGGGGCCACGAGCAGTACTTC. Protein: CASSFDRGHEQYF. The V call is TRBV7-8, the J call TRBJ2-7; 8 bases are a match to TRBD1. The V gene's germline CDR1 is SGHVS and CDR2 FQNEAQ. The CDR3 totals 13 residues. Losses at the gene ends were 3 bases for V and 5 bases for J; bases not matched to a gene: 3.

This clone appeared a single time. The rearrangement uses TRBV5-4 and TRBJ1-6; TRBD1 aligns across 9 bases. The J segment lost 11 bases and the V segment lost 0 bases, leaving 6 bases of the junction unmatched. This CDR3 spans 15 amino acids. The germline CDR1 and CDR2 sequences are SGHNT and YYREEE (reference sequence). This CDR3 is CASSLGTGTGTPLHF. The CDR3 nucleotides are TGTGCCAGCAGCTTGGGTACCGGGACAGGGACACCCCTCCACTTT. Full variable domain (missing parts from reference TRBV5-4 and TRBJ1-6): ETGVTQSPTHLIKTRGQQVTLRCSSQSGHNTVSWYQQALGQGPQFIFQYYREEENGRGNFPPRFSGLQFPNYSSELNVNALELDDSALYLCASSLGTGTGTPLHFGNGTRLTVT.

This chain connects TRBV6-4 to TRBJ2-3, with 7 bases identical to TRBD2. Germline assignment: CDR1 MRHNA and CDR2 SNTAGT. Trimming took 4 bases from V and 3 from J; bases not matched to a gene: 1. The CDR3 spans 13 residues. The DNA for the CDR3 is TGTGCCAGCAGTGTCGGGGGGACAGATACGCAGTATTTT. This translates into CASSVGGTDTQYF.

CDR3 sequence: CSVEAEGQVPSGNTIYF. The CDR3 DNA is TGCAGCGTTGAAGCCGAAGGACAGGTCCCCTCTGGAAACACCATATATTTT. The gene calls are TRBV29-1 and TRBJ1-3; 7 bases align to TRBD1. The CDR3 length is 17 residues. CDR1 is SQVTM and CDR2 is ANQGSEA in the germline V gene. Trimming took 1 base from V and 0 from J; bases not matched to a gene: 9.

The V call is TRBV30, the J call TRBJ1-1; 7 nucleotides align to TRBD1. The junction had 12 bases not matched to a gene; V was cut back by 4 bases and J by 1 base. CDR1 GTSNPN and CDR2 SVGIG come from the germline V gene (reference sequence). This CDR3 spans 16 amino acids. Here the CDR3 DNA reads TGTGCCTGGAAAAAGGGGGCTAGCTCTAGGAACACTGAAGCTTTCTTT. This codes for CAWKKGASSRNTEAFF.

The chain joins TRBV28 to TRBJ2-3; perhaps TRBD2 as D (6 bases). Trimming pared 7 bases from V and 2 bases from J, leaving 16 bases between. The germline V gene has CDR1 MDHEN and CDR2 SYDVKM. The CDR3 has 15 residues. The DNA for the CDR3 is TGTGCCAGCATGTCTAGAGGAGGGTCCACAGATACGCAGTATTTT. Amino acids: CASMSRGGSTDTQYF.

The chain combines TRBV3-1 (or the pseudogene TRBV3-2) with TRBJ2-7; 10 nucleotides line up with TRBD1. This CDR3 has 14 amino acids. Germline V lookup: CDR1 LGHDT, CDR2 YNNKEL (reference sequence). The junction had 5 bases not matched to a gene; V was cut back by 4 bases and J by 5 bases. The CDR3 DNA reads TGTGCCAGCAGCCCTGGGACAGGGGTCCACGAGCAGTACGTC. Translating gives CASSPGTGVHEQYV.

The CDR3 DNA is TGCGCCAGCAGCTTCCCCGGGAACTATGGCTACACCTTC. Protein: CASSFPGNYGYTF. The chain recombines TRBV5-1 with TRBJ1-2; no definite D call. The CDR3 spans 13 residues. The V gene lost 2 bases and the J gene lost 2 bases, with 7 bases spanning the gap. Germline V gene sequence: CDR1 SGHRS, CDR2 YFSETQ.

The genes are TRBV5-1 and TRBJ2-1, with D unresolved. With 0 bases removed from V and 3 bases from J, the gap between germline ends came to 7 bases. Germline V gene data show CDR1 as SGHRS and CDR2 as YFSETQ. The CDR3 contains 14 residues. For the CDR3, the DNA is TGCGCCAGCAGCTTGGCGAGTTACTACAATGAGCAGTTCTTC. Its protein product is CASSLASYYNEQFF.

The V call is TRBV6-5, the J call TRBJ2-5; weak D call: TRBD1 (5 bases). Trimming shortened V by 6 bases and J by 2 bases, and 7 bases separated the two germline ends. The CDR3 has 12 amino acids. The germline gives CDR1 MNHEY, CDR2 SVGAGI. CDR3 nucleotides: TGTGCCAGCAGAGCAGGGCAAGAGACCCAGTACTTC. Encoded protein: CASRAGQETQYF.

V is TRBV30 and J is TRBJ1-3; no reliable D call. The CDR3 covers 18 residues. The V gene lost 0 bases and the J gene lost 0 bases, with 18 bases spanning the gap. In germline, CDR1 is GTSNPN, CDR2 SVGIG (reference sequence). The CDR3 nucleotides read TGTGCCTGGAGTGTTACCCGAACAAGTTCCCTCTCTGGAAACACCATATATTTT. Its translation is CAWSVTRTSSLSGNTIYF.

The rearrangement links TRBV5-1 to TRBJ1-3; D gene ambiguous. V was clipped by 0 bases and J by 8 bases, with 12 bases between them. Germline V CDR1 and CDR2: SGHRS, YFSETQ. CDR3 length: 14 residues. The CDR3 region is CASSLAFLSDTIYF. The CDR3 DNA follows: TGCGCCAGCAGCTTGGCCTTCCTATCGGACACCATATATTTT.

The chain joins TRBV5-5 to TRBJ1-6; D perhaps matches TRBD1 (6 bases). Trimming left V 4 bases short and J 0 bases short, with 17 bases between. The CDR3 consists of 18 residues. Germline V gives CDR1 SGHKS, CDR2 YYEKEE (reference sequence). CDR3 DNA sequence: TGTGCCAGCAGCCCTCCGCAGGGGTCGAGCTCCTATAATTCACCCCTCCACTTT. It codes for CASSPPQGSSSYNSPLHF.

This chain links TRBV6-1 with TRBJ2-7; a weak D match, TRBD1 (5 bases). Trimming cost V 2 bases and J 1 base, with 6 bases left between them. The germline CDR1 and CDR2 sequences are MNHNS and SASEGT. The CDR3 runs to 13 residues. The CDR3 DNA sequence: TGTGCCAGCAGTGAACACAGGTCCTACGAGCAGTACTTC. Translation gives CASSEHRSYEQYF.

The CDR3 reads CASSFSGGAFEQFF. The CDR3, as DNA: TGTGCCAGCAGTTTTAGCGGGGGGGCTTTTGAGCAGTTCTTC. The rearrangement links TRBV7-8 to TRBJ2-1; 11 bases line up with TRBD2. The CDR3 is 14 amino acids. V shed 6 bases and J 9 bases; nucleotides not matched to a gene: 7. Per the germline V gene, CDR1 is SGHVS and CDR2 is FQNEAQ.

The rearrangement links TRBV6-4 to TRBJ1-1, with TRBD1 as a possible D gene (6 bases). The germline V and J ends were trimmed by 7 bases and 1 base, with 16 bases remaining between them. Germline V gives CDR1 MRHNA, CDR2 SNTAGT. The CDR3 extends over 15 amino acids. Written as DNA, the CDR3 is TGTGCCAGCAAAGTACAGGGTACCCCGAACACTGAAGCTTTCTTT. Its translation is CASKVQGTPNTEAFF.

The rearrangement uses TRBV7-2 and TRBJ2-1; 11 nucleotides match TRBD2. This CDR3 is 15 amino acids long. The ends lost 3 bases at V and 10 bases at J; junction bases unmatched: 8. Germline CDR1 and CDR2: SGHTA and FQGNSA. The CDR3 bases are TGTGCCAGCAGCTTCCTTAGCGGGGGGGCTGGGGAGCAGTTCTTC. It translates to CASSFLSGGAGEQFF. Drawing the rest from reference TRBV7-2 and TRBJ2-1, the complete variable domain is GAGVSQSPSNKVTEKGKDVELRCDPISGHTALYWYRQSLGQGLEFLIYFQGNSAPDKSGLPSDRFSAERTGGSVSTLTIQRTQQEDSAVYLCASSFLSGGAGEQFFGPGTRLTVL.